These 9 T cell receptor beta chains were all obtained from the same sample, sequenced in a study of molecular identifiers for immune sequencing clone quantification. A single record per CDR3 protein comes from TCRdb applying MiXCR to the PCR reads. The sample records 350,000 or so distinct CDR3 sequences, around 21% being singletons. The sample consisted of naive CD8+ T cells from blood, with Jurkat cell RNA spiked in. As for subset: FACS-sorted CD8+CD4-CCR7+CD45RA+ naive T cells. The receptors stem from a human donor in good health. Some libraries in this study had Jurkat cell RNA spiked in.

This chain uses TRBV12-3 or TRBV12-4 with TRBJ2-3, with D possibly matching TRBD1 (6 bases). There are 14 residues in the CDR3. V was clipped by 5 bases and J by 2 bases, with 11 bases between them. The CDR3 sequence: CASSRGHLTDTQYF. The CDR3 nucleotides read TGTGCCAGCAGTAGGGGACACCTCACAGATACGCAGTATTTT.

This clonotype was seen ten or more times. The rearrangement links TRBV7-9 to TRBJ1-1; D remains unclear. Germline CDR1 is SEHNR and CDR2 is FQNEAQ (reference sequence). V lost 1 base, J lost 1 base, and 7 bases lay in between. The CDR3 has 14 residues. The CDR3 DNA sequence: TGTGCCAGCAGCTTAGTAAGGCCGAACACTGAAGCTTTCTTT. Translation: CASSLVRPNTEAFF.

This clonotype was picked up a small number of times. The chain is built from TRBV7-2 and TRBJ2-5; 8 nucleotides match TRBD1. V shed 5 bases, J shed 4 bases, and the junction held 6 bases outside the gene matches. The CDR3 contains 14 residues. Looked up from germline, CDR1 is SGHTA and CDR2 is FQGNSA. The chain's CDR3 is CASSPLQGVETQYF. CDR3 DNA: TGTGCCAGCAGCCCCTTACAGGGGGTAGAGACCCAGTACTTC.

This chain uses TRBV3-1 with TRBJ2-1; D remains ambiguous. V was trimmed by 4 bases and J by 6 bases, leaving 10 bases between them. This CDR3 has 13 amino acids. Germline values: CDR1 LGHDT, CDR2 YNNKEL (reference sequence). CDR3 region: CASSLTPPNEQFF. CDR3 sequence (DNA): TGTGCCAGCAGCCTAACCCCCCCCAATGAGCAGTTCTTC.

This clonotype was seen at least ten times. The V call is TRBV29-1, the J call TRBJ1-1, with D possibly being TRBD1 (5 bases). The CDR3 length is 12 residues. V gave up 6 bases and J gave up 0 bases, with 8 bases separating them. CDR1 is SQVTM and CDR2 is ANQGSEA in the germline V gene. The CDR3 DNA follows: TGCAGCGTCATAGGGGTGAACACTGAAGCTTTCTTT. It yields the protein CSVIGVNTEAFF.

J is TRBJ1-1 and V is TRBV6-2 or TRBV6-3, with D possibly matching TRBD1 (6 bases). Trimming left V 7 bases short and J 12 bases short, with 18 bases between. This CDR3 is built from 12 residues. The V gene's germline CDR1 is MNHEY and CDR2 SVGEGT. CDR3 coding DNA: TGTGCCAGCACCTACGGGGGCCCCGGGACTTTCTTT. Protein sequence: CASTYGGPGTFF.

The J gene is TRBJ1-3, the V gene TRBV20-1; no clear D gene. The V end was cut by 0 bases, the J end by 1 base, with 7 bases between. The germline V gene has CDR1 DFQATT and CDR2 SNEGSKA (reference sequence). This CDR3 comprises 14 residues. CDR3 sequence reads: CSARDWDSGNTIYF. The CDR3 DNA reads TGCAGTGCTAGAGATTGGGATTCTGGAAACACCATATATTTT.

As to this clonotype: At one of its ends the junction is not consistent with the germline gene, which may arise from a read error. The V and J genes are TRBV6-2 or TRBV6-3 and TRBJ2-3; 7 bases agree with TRBD2. This CDR3 comprises 14 residues. Germline-derived CDR1 and CDR2 are MNHEY and SVGEGT. The CDR3, as DNA: TGTGCCACCAACCCCCGGGGAGGGAGAGATACGCGGTATTTT. Residues: CATNPRGGRDTRYF.

This clonotype has at least ten counts. The chain employs TRBV11-2 and TRBJ2-3; 9 bases are shared with TRBD1. The CDR3 consists of 16 residues. The ends lost 5 bases at V and 1 base at J; junction bases unmatched: 7. Germline V gene data show CDR1 as SGHAT and CDR2 as FQNNGV. The CDR3 coding sequence is TGTGCCAGCAGCCCCGGCTGGGACAGGGGCACAGATACGCAGTATTTT. Residues: CASSPGWDRGTDTQYF.